The rows below give T cell receptor beta chains drawn from one sample of a study of CD8+ T cells in alopecia areata. Using immunoSEQ multiplex PCR, the repertoire was profiled, and TCRdb retains in-frame clones only, with some absent. The data show about 140,000 clones, 55% seen once. Sequencing was carried out using CD4+ T cells sorted from blood. These receptors were obtained from a human donor in good health. CDR3s include the opening cysteine and the closing phenylalanine or tryptophan. The D gene is left open where the match is weak. Some rows mark clone size as missing; the rest say once, few, many or name a class of expanded clone.

>TRBJ1-5|TRBV30|NA|NA
TGTGCCTGGAGTGGTGGGGCTGTGGGCAATCAGCCCCAGCATTTT
CAWSGGAVGNQPQHF
>TRBJ1-1|TRBV7-6|NA|TRBD1
TGTGCCAGCAGCGACAGGGGCACGGGAGAAGCTTTCTTT
CASSDRGTGEAFF
>TRBJ2-5|TRBV5-1|NA|NA
TGCGCCAGCAGCTTCGCGTCTAGCAGAGAGACCCAGTACTTC
CASSFASSRETQYF
>TRBJ1-3|TRBV29-1|NA|NA
TGCAGCGTGGGGCAAAGGGGTTCTGGAAACACCATATATTTT
CSVGQRGSGNTIYF
>TRBJ1-2|TRBV29-1|NA|NA
TGCAGCACAGGGTCCGACTATGGCTACACCTTC
CSTGSDYGYTF
>TRBJ2-3|TRBV20-1|NA|NA
TGCAGTGCTAGAGGGGAGACCACGCAGTATTTT
CSARGETTQYF
>TRBJ1-1|TRBV18|few|NA
TGTGCCAGCTCACCTGGGGTGTACACTGAAGCTTTCTTT
CASSPGVYTEAFF
>TRBJ1-5|TRBV7-8|NA|NA
TGTGCCAGCAGCTTAGTCGACGGGGGGCCCCAGCATTTT
CASSLVDGGPQHF
>TRBJ2-5|TRBV23-1|few|NA
TGCGCCAGCAGTCAATCGGTGCAGGGTCGAGAGACCCAGTACTTC
CASSQSVQGRETQYF
>TRBJ2-7|TRBV5-1|NA|NA
TGCGCCAGCAGCTTGGCCGGAGAGAATACAGCCGAGCAGTACTTC
CASSLAGENTAEQYF
>TRBJ2-1|TRBV7-2|NA|TRBD2
TGTGCCAGCAGCTTAAGGTTTAGCGGGAGATACAATGAGCAGTTCTTC
CASSLRFSGRYNEQFF
>TRBJ2-3|TRBV29-1|few|TRBD1
TGCAGCGTGTCAGGACAGGTCGAAATGGCGGATACGCAGTATTTT
CSVSGQVEMADTQYF
>TRBJ2-5|TRBV5-1|NA|NA
TGCGCCAGCAGCCGGGAAGGACCTCCCCTAGAGACCCAGTACTTC
CASSREGPPLETQYF
>TRBJ2-2|TRBV9|NA|NA
TGTGCCAGCAGCCCCCAATTGCCCGGGACCGGGGAGCTGTTTTTT
CASSPQLPGTGELFF
>TRBJ2-1|TRBV2|once|TRBD2
TGTGCCAGCAGCCCGAGGACTAGCGGCTCCTACAATGAGCAGTTCTTC
CASSPRTSGSYNEQFF
>TRBJ2-1|TRBV27|NA|NA
TGTGCCAGTGGACTGCAAGCCCGCCATGAGCAGTTCTTC
CASGLQARHEQFF
>TRBJ2-3|TRBV10-3|NA|NA
TGTGCCATCAGTGAAAGCGGACAGAGAGGCGATACGCAGTATTTT
CAISESGQRGDTQYF
>TRBJ2-4|TRBV30|NA|NA
TGTGCCTGGAGTGTTTCGGTGGGAGGAAACATTCAGTACTTC
CAWSVSVGGNIQYF
>TRBJ2-2|TRBV15|NA|NA
TGTGCCACCAGCAGACCGAGGAACACCGGGGAGCTGTTTTTT
CATSRPRNTGELFF
>TRBJ2-5|TRBV29-1|NA|TRBD2
TGCAGCGTTGAACGCTTAGCGGGAACGGGTGAGACCCAGTACTTC
CSVERLAGTGETQYF
>TRBJ2-7|TRBV29-1|once|NA
TGCAGCGTTGCCCCAAGACAGAGCTACGAGCAGTACTTC
CSVAPRQSYEQYF
>TRBJ2-7|TRBV6-5|NA|TRBD2
TGTGCCAGCAGTTATAACGCCGCGGGAGGTGTCTACGAGCAGTACTTC
CASSYNAAGGVYEQYF
>TRBJ1-3|TRBV6-5|NA|NA
TGTGCCAGCAGGAGGGGTGGTGGAAACACCATATATTTT
CASRRGGGNTIYF
>TRBJ2-3|TRBV7-8|once|TRBD2
TGTGCCAGCAGCCGAGCGGGAGAAGGTTTAGATACGCAGTATTTT
CASSRAGEGLDTQYF
>TRBJ2-7|TRBV19|NA|TRBD2
TGTGCCAGTAGTAAGGAAGGCCTAGCGGGGGAGCAGTACTTC
CASSKEGLAGEQYF
>TRBJ2-5|TRBV5-1|few|TRBD2
TGCGCCAGCCAGCTAGCGGGAGGTGGTGAGACCCAGTACTTC
CASQLAGGGETQYF
>TRBJ2-3|TRBV7-2|NA|NA
TGTGCCAGCAGCAGGGAGAGGGGGGCGAAGGATACGCAGTATTTT
CASSRERGAKDTQYF
>TRBJ2-3|TRBV5-1|few|NA
TGCGCCAGCAGCTTCAATAGCGGAAGCACAGATACGCAGTATTTT
CASSFNSGSTDTQYF
>TRBJ2-5|TRBV7-8|NA|NA
TGTGCCAGCAGCTACGACAGGCTCATGACGACCCAGTACTTC
CASSYDRLMTTQYF
>TRBJ2-1|TRBV7-2|NA|TRBD2
TGTGCCAGCAGCTTTAAGCTAGCGGGGGAGCAGTTCTTC
CASSFKLAGEQFF
>TRBJ2-5|TRBV28|NA|NA
TGTGCCAGCAGCCAGGGCGACCAAGAGACCCAGTACTTC
CASSQGDQETQYF
>TRBJ2-5|TRBV29-1|few|NA
TGCAGCGTTGACATCGCGCGGCAGATTGCGCGAGAGACCCAGTACTTC
CSVDIARQIARETQYF
>TRBJ2-5|TRBV5-1|NA|TRBD2
TGCGCCAGCAGCACGGGACTAGCGGGAGTAAGGGAGACCCAGTACTTC
CASSTGLAGVRETQYF
>TRBJ1-1|TRBV6-5|once|NA
TGTGCCAGCAGTCCTCAACGGGGGGCGGACACTGAAGCTTTCTTT
CASSPQRGADTEAFF
>TRBJ2-7|TRBV29-1|few|TRBD1
TGCAGCGTTGAAATGGGACAGGGGGTCTACGAGCAGTACTTC
CSVEMGQGVYEQYF
>TRBJ2-1|TRBV11-2|NA|NA
TGTGCCAGCAGGATAGGTTTCCGAATGGAGCAGTTCTTC
CASRIGFRMEQFF
>TRBJ1-1|TRBV5-1|NA|NA
TGCGCCAGCGGCAGGACAGCGGAGAACACTGAAGCTTTCTTT
CASGRTAENTEAFF
>TRBJ2-5|TRBV28|few|NA
TGTGCCAGCAGTTATCAAGAGACCCAGTACTTC
CASSYQETQYF
>TRBJ1-5|TRBV6-1|NA|TRBD1
TGTGCCAGCAGTCACCGGACAGGGGATCAGCCCCAGCATTTT
CASSHRTGDQPQHF
>TRBJ2-5|TRBV28|few|NA
TGTGCCAGCAGTTCCCCGCATGTTACGCAGAGAGGTTACTTC
CASSSPHVTQRGYF
>TRBJ2-3|TRBV15|once|NA
TGTGCCACCAGCAGAGGGGATACGCAGTATTTT
CATSRGDTQYF
>TRBJ1-2|TRBV29-1|NA|NA
TGCAGCGTTGATCAGGCCGCACTGAGGGGCTACACCTTC
CSVDQAALRGYTF
>TRBJ2-7|TRBV27|few|NA
TGTGCCAGCACGGAGGGCTACGAGCAGTACTTC
CASTEGYEQYF
>TRBJ2-2|TRBV4-1|once|NA
TGCGCCAGCAGCCAAGTGGTGGGGCGCAGGCATAACGGGGAGCTGTTTTTT
CASSQVVGRRHNGELFF
>TRBJ1-2|TRBV9|NA|NA
TGTGCCAGCAGCGTAGGACCCGGGAGCTATGGCTACACCTTC
CASSVGPGSYGYTF
>TRBJ2-3|TRBV5-1|NA|NA
TGCGCCAGCAGCTTGGGTTGGTCGGCTCTTCGAGAGGATACGCAGTATTTT
CASSLGWSALREDTQYF
>TRBJ1-5|TRBV27|NA|NA
TGTGCCAGCAGTCCACAAGGGGGGGTTGGCAATCAGCCCCAGCATTTT
CASSPQGGVGNQPQHF
>TRBJ2-3|TRBV4-1|NA|NA
TGCGCCAGCAGCCCGAACTCTCGAGGGCTAGATACGCAGTATTTT
CASSPNSRGLDTQYF
>TRBJ1-1|TRBV29-1|NA|TRBD1
TGCAGCGTTCGTACACAGGGGTCCACTGAAGCTTTCTTT
CSVRTQGSTEAFF
>TRBJ1-2|TRBV5-4|NA|TRBD1
TGTGCCAGCAGCTTAGACAGGGACTATGGCTACACCTTC
CASSLDRDYGYTF
>TRBJ2-7|TRBV29-1|few|NA
TGCAGCGCCTCATCTTTGAGGGAGCAGTACTTC
CSASSLREQYF
>TRBJ2-7|TRBV11-2|NA|TRBD2
TGTGCCAGCAGCTCCATCAGCGGGAGGGGACACTTC
CASSSISGRGHF
>TRBJ2-7|TRBV29-1|NA|NA
TGCAGCGTTGAGATGGCACTAGCACTCATTTACTACGAGCAGTACTTC
CSVEMALALIYYEQYF
>TRBJ2-4|TRBV28|few|NA
TGTGCCAGCAGTTTAGTTAGAGGGCAGGTTCAGTACTTC
CASSLVRGQVQYF
>TRBJ1-1|TRBV20-1|NA|TRBD1
TGCAGTGCTTTGGACAGGGAGGGGGCTTTCTTT
CSALDREGAFF